This entry lists 19 T cell receptor beta chains sequenced from one sample in a study of T-cell memory formation after mild COVID-19. TCRdb re-called the 5' RACE reads with MiXCR, one entry per CDR3 protein. Here the sample spans about 390,000 distinct CDR3 sequences, around a sixth being singletons. The sample comprised PBMCs or a T cell subset sorted from them (not recorded which). The source of these receptors is a man aged 18 to 29 who had mild COVID-19 (a few samples of this study predate the infection). Cell type and time point are not known.

This clonotype showed up just a few times. The chain recombines TRBV20-1 with TRBJ2-1; D remains unclear. The germline CDR1 and CDR2 sequences are DFQATT and SNEGSKA (reference sequence). This CDR3 is built from 14 residues. The CDR3 spells CSFVTTDRYNEQFF. The CDR3 coding sequence is TGCTCCTTCGTGACGACCGACCGATACAATGAGCAGTTCTTC.

This clonotype was seen a handful of times. The rearrangement joins TRBV9 to TRBJ2-3, with 9 bases matching TRBD1. CDR1 is SGDLS and CDR2 is YYNGEE in the germline V gene. The junction had 2 bases not matched to a gene; V was cut back by 7 bases and J by 2 bases. The CDR3 spans 13 residues. The CDR3 protein is CASGQGYTDTQYF. The CDR3, as DNA: TGTGCCAGCGGACAGGGGTACACAGATACGCAGTATTTT.

This chain uses TRBV9 with TRBJ2-3; TRBD2 aligns across 7 bases. The CDR3 has 14 residues. Germline CDR1 reads SGDLS; CDR2 reads YYNGEE. With V trimmed by 4 bases and J by 6 bases, 8 bases remained unmatched. For the CDR3, the DNA is TGTGCCAGCAGCCCGCGGACTAGGAAGGATACGCAGTATTTT. Translation gives CASSPRTRKDTQYF.

The gene calls are TRBV9 and TRBJ2-5; the D call may be TRBD1 or TRBD2 (5 bases each). Trimming pared 3 bases from V and 2 bases from J, leaving 11 bases between. Per the germline V gene, CDR1 is SGDLS and CDR2 is YYNGEE. The CDR3 sequence is 14 residues long. This CDR3 is CASSAGTIQETQYF. CDR3 coding DNA: TGTGCCAGCAGCGCCGGGACCATTCAAGAGACCCAGTACTTC.

This clonotype was seen once. V usage is TRBV19 and J usage is TRBJ2-1; possible D gene TRBD2, 5 bases. This CDR3 has 13 residues. Germline CDR1 reads LNHDA; CDR2 reads SQIVND (reference sequence). The V end lost 5 bases, the J end lost 9 bases, and 14 bases lay between the germline ends. Here the CDR3 reads CASSPQRLLEQFF. CDR3 bases: TGTGCCAGTAGTCCGCAACGACTACTTGAGCAGTTCTTC.

This clonotype was detected ten times or more. This sequence joins TRBV11-2 and TRBJ2-7; unclear D gene. The CDR3 is 14 amino acids. Trimming left V 3 bases short and J 0 bases short, with 9 bases between. Germline CDR1 is SGHAT and CDR2 is FQNNGV. For the CDR3, the DNA is TGTGCCAGCAGCTTCCCGGTGAGCTCCTACGAGCAGTACTTC. Residues: CASSFPVSSYEQYF.

V is TRBV7-3 and J is TRBJ1-1; tentatively, D is TRBD1 (5 bases). This CDR3 contains 15 residues. V dropped 2 bases and J dropped 3 bases, with 13 bases sitting between them. Germline assignment: CDR1 SGHTA and CDR2 FQGTGA. The CDR3 nucleotides read TGTGCCAGCAGCTTAGGGGACGCGGGCGACACTGAAGCTTTCTTT. This codes for CASSLGDAGDTEAFF. Together with reference TRBV7-3 and TRBJ1-1, the CDR3 gives the full variable domain: GAGVSQTPSNKVTEKGKYVELRCDPISGHTALYWYRQSLGQGPEFLIYFQGTGAADDSGLPNDRFFAVRPEGSVSTLKIQRTERGDSAVYLCASSLGDAGDTEAFFGQGTRLTVV.

The chain combines TRBV29-1 with TRBJ2-3; D is uncertain. Germline CDR1 is SQVTM and CDR2 is ANQGSEA. The CDR3 runs 11 residues. Trimming pared 2 bases from V and 6 bases from J, leaving 6 bases between. The DNA of the CDR3 is TGCAGCGTTGAAAGCCAGGATACGCAGTATTTT. Translated, it gives CSVESQDTQYF.

This clonotype showed up just a few times. V and J are TRBV7-3 and TRBJ1-1; D is unclear. Deletions cut 4 bases from V and 3 bases from J, with 9 bases between. This CDR3 has 13 residues. Germline assignment: CDR1 SGHTA and CDR2 FQGTGA. CDR3 coding DNA: TGTGCCAGCAGCTCCTCGACACACACTGAAGCTTTCTTT. Protein product: CASSSSTHTEAFF.

In the case of this clonotype: A read error may explain this, as a much larger clone is one base away. This chain joins TRBV12-3 or TRBV12-4 and TRBJ2-1, with no clear D. V lost 5 bases, J lost 5 bases, and 16 bases lay in between. CDR3 length equals 15 residues. CDR3 region: CASSLYRTRDNEQFF. CDR3 DNA: TGTGCCAGCAGTCTTTATCGCACCCGGGACAATGAGCAGTTCTTC.

This clonotype was seen many times. The rearrangement joins TRBV7-6 to TRBJ2-1, with D unresolved. V was pared by 4 bases and J by 0 bases, with 10 bases between. The CDR3 consists of 15 residues. The V gene's germline CDR1 is SGHVS and CDR2 FNYEAQ. CDR3 in DNA: TGTGCCAGCAGCTCGGCGATTAGCTCCTACAATGAGCAGTTCTTC. It codes for CASSSAISSYNEQFF.

This clonotype was detected only a few times. The chain combines TRBV4-1 with TRBJ1-6, with a possible D match to TRBD1 (6 bases). Germline V CDR1 and CDR2: MGHRA, YSYEKL. The CDR3 has 17 residues. Trimming removed 4 bases at V and 9 bases at J, with 22 bases between. CDR3 bases: TGCGCCAGCAGCCTTCTAACTAGGACAGTAGTAGTTTCACCCCTCCACTTT. Translation gives CASSLLTRTVVVSPLHF.

The chain combines TRBV6-2 or TRBV6-3 with TRBJ1-1; D remains unclear. Trimming stripped 4 bases from V and 7 bases from J, with 13 bases between. The V gene's germline CDR1 is MNHEY and CDR2 SVGEGT. The CDR3 extends over 13 amino acids. CDR3 nucleotides: TGTGCCAGCAGTTTTTCGGTTCCCAATGAAGCTTTCTTT. It is translated as CASSFSVPNEAFF.

The chain is built from TRBV18 and TRBJ2-5, with D perhaps being TRBD1 or TRBD2 (5 bases each). Germline V gene data show CDR1 as KGHSH and CDR2 as LQKENI. This CDR3 contains 16 residues. V lost 1 base to trimming and J lost 1 base, with 13 bases between them. The CDR3 coding sequence is TGTGCCAGCTCACCACGTCCGGGGCCAGGCCAAGAGACCCAGTACTTC. Encoded protein: CASSPRPGPGQETQYF.

The rearrangement joins TRBV20-1 to TRBJ1-5, with unresolved D. Trimming removed 3 bases from V and 6 bases from J, with 12 bases in between. CDR1 is DFQATT and CDR2 is SNEGSKA in the germline V gene (reference sequence). This CDR3 region has 13 residues. CDR3 sequence reads: CSARTADFQPQHF. CDR3 coding DNA: TGCAGTGCTAGGACCGCGGATTTTCAGCCCCAGCATTTT.

The V call is TRBV13, the J call TRBJ2-7; a weak D match, TRBD2 (6 bases). Trimming removed 5 bases from V and 7 bases from J, with 21 bases in between. This CDR3 is 15 amino acids long. CDR1 PRHDT and CDR2 FYEKMQ come from the germline V gene (reference sequence). CDR3 nucleotides: TGTGCCAGCAGCGGGGAGGTCGGGGCCTACCTGGAGCAGTACTTC. Amino acids: CASSGEVGAYLEQYF.

The chain couples TRBV7-2 to TRBJ1-5, with D tentatively TRBD1 (6 bases). Trimming took off 3 bases at V and 7 bases at J, with 13 bases between the two ends. The length of the CDR3 is 14 residues. Germline CDR1 and CDR2: SGHTA and FQGNSA. CDR3 protein: CASSLVGGPQPQHF. CDR3 sequence (DNA): TGTGCCAGCAGCTTGGTGGGGGGGCCACAGCCCCAGCATTTT.

The chain links TRBV4-1 to TRBJ1-2, with 10 bases fitting TRBD1. With 1 base clipped from V and 5 bases from J, the junction kept 4 bases outside the gene matches. Germline V gene sequence: CDR1 MGHRA, CDR2 YSYEKL. There are 15 residues in the CDR3. Written as DNA, the CDR3 is TGCGCCAGCAGCCAAGGACAGGGGGCTGGGTATGGCTACACCTTC. It is translated as CASSQGQGAGYGYTF.

The V gene is TRBV5-1, the J gene TRBJ2-3; 7 nucleotides match TRBD2. V trimming: 3 bases; J trimming: 0 bases; junction bases outside the gene matches: 4. CDR3 size: 15 residues. Germline V lookup: CDR1 SGHRS, CDR2 YFSETQ. CDR3 nucleotides: TGCGCCAGCAGCTGGGGGGGAGCAAGCACAGATACGCAGTATTTT. It specifies CASSWGGASTDTQYF.